This T cell receptor beta chain is from a study of blood T cell repertoires in COVID-19. For the study at large: Material from acute and convalescent COVID-19 was sourced from the United States, Italy and Spain.

CDR3 length: 14 amino acids. CDR1 GTSNPN and CDR2 SVGIG come from the germline V gene (reference sequence). V lost 4 bases to trimming and J lost 10 bases, with 17 bases between them. Cohort allocation depended upon clinical history that participants reported. Sequenced by immunoSEQ multiplex PCR; TCRdb stores in-frame clones only, minus some. The sample has 300,000 to 400,000 clones; around nine tenths are singletons. The source material was PBMCs or T cells enriched from blood (not recorded which). The TCR comes from a woman in her late teens or twenties who had recovered from COVID-19. V usage is TRBV30 and J usage is TRBJ1-6; the D gene is possibly TRBD1 (5 bases). The chain's CDR3 is CAWTPWEGRSPLHF. The CDR3 DNA follows: TGTGCCTGGACCCCATGGGAGGGGAGGTCACCCCTCCACTTT.